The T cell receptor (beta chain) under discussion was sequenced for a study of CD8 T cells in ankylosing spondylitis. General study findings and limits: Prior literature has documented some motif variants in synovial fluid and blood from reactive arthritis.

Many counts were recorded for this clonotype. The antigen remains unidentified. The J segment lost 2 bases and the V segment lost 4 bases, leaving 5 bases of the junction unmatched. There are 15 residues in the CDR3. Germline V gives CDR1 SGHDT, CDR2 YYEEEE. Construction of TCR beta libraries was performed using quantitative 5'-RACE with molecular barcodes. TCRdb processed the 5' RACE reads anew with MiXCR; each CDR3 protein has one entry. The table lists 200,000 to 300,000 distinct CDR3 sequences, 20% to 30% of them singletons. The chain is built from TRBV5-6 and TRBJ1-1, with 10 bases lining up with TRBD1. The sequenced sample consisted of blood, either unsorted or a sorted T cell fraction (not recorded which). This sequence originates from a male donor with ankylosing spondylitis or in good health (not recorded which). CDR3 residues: CASSGGDRGNTEAFF. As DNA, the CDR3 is TGTGCCAGCAGCGGGGGGGACAGGGGCAACACTGAAGCTTTCTTT.